This is a list of T cell receptor beta chains from one sample in a study of T cell repertoires in cytomegalovirus infection. No antigen has been assigned to these receptors. TCRdb reprocessed the reads with MiXCR, giving one entry per CDR3 protein. The sample holds approximately 730,000 distinct CDR3 sequences; 29% are singletons and the top ten take roughly 13%. The sequenced sample was cultured CD8+ T cells from PBMCs, obtained from culture after CMV antigen stimulation. These receptor sequences come from a human donor in good health (CMV status not recorded). Some clones in this sample may be carry-over from other donors' samples. Both conserved end residues are part of each CDR3. Fields, in order: V gene, D gene, clone size, J gene, CDR3 length, CDR3 protein, CDR3 DNA. The D gene is left open where the match is weak. The size field is filled for only some rows; it gives once, few, many or a size class.

v_gene: TRBV7-9
d_gene: TRBD1
abundance: NA
j_gene: TRBJ1-2
len: 13
CDR3aa: CASSPGTAGGYTF
CDR3nt: TGTGCCAGCAGCCCCGGGACAGCGGGAGGCTACACCTTC

v_gene: TRBV19
d_gene: TRBD1
abundance: NA
j_gene: TRBJ1-4
len: 14
CDR3aa: CASSWGQDNEKLFF
CDR3nt: TGTGCCAGTAGTTGGGGACAGGATAATGAAAAACTGTTTTTT

v_gene: TRBV27
d_gene: NA
abundance: many
j_gene: TRBJ2-1
len: 15
CDR3aa: CASSLGQNSYNEQFF
CDR3nt: TGTGCCAGCAGTTTGGGGCAAAACTCCTACAATGAGCAGTTCTTC

v_gene: TRBV7-2
d_gene: TRBD2
abundance: many
j_gene: TRBJ2-2
len: 18
CDR3aa: CASSPTRGGAPNTGELFF
CDR3nt: TGTGCCAGCAGCCCCACGAGGGGAGGGGCTCCGAACACCGGGGAGCTGTTTTTT

v_gene: TRBV27
d_gene: NA
abundance: few
j_gene: TRBJ2-1
len: 14
CDR3aa: CASSMEAVDNEQFF
CDR3nt: TGTGCCAGCAGTATGGAGGCCGTGGACAATGAGCAGTTCTTC

v_gene: TRBV6-5
d_gene: TRBD1
abundance: NA
j_gene: TRBJ1-3
len: 18
CDR3aa: CASRASAGGISSGNTIYF
CDR3nt: TGTGCCAGCAGGGCTTCGGCAGGGGGCATAAGCTCTGGAAACACCATATATTTT

v_gene: TRBV5-4
d_gene: NA
abundance: NA
j_gene: TRBJ2-2
len: 14
CDR3aa: CASSYGLTPGELFF
CDR3nt: TGTGCCAGCAGCTACGGGTTGACGCCCGGGGAGCTGTTTTTT

v_gene: TRBV2
d_gene: NA
abundance: few
j_gene: TRBJ2-7
len: 15
CDR3aa: CASNGVTDKIYEQYF
CDR3nt: TGTGCCAGCAATGGGGTCACTGACAAAATCTACGAGCAGTACTTC

v_gene: TRBV6-5
d_gene: NA
abundance: few
j_gene: TRBJ1-1
len: 15
CDR3aa: CASSYDSTGSTEAFF
CDR3nt: TGTGCCAGCAGTTACGATAGTACAGGGAGCACTGAAGCTTTCTTT

v_gene: TRBV20-1
d_gene: NA
abundance: NA
j_gene: TRBJ1-5
len: 15
CDR3aa: CSAREAGEFNQPQHF
CDR3nt: TGCAGTGCTAGAGAGGCAGGGGAATTCAATCAGCCCCAGCATTTT

v_gene: TRBV6-2/TRBV6-3
d_gene: NA
abundance: NA
j_gene: TRBJ1-1
len: 15
CDR3aa: CASSYMQGSNTEAFF
CDR3nt: TGTGCCAGCAGTTACATGCAGGGGTCGAACACTGAAGCTTTCTTT

v_gene: TRBV27
d_gene: NA
abundance: NA
j_gene: TRBJ1-1
len: 15
CDR3aa: CASRHRAGSDTEAFF
CDR3nt: TGTGCCAGCAGACATCGGGCAGGGTCGGACACTGAAGCTTTCTTT

v_gene: TRBV11-1
d_gene: NA
abundance: NA
j_gene: TRBJ2-5
len: 14
CDR3aa: CASSLGGGQRTQYF
CDR3nt: TGTGCCAGCAGCTTAGGGGGGGGCCAGAGGACCCAGTACTTC

v_gene: TRBV3-1
d_gene: TRBD1
abundance: NA
j_gene: TRBJ2-7
len: 14
CDR3aa: CASSPMGQTYEQYF
CDR3nt: TGTGCCAGCAGCCCGATGGGACAGACCTACGAGCAGTACTTC

v_gene: TRBV19
d_gene: NA
abundance: NA
j_gene: TRBJ2-1
len: 15
CDR3aa: CASSISGFPYNEQFF
CDR3nt: TGTGCCAGTAGTATTAGTGGGTTCCCCTACAATGAGCAGTTCTTC

v_gene: TRBV18
d_gene: TRBD2
abundance: NA
j_gene: TRBJ2-3
len: 18
CDR3aa: CASSPASSGGTHTDTQYF
CDR3nt: TGTGCCAGCTCACCAGCTTCTAGCGGGGGGACTCACACAGATACGCAGTATTTT